The T cell receptor beta chain described here comes from a study of blood T cell repertoires in COVID-19. Study information: Whether acute or convalescent, the COVID-19 samples came from the United States, Italy and Spain. PBMCs, B-cell-depleted T cells, or T cells were the source of the cDNA or gDNA that made up the material.

V was clipped by 3 bases and J by 7 bases; unmatched bases: 22. CDR3 length: 20 residues. Germline V gene lookup returns CDR1 MGHRA and CDR2 YSYEKL. Original processing notes: Counts of nucleated cells, estimated from reference gene primer amplification, were obtained. Libraries were prepared by immunoSEQ multiplex PCR; TCRdb keeps only in-frame clonotypes and omits some of them. The DNA gave D and trimming, while V, J and clone size come from that table. The repertoire holds tens of thousands of clones, with approximately 85% as singletons. The sample taken for sequencing was peripheral blood. The chain combines TRBV4-1 with TRBJ2-1; 9 nucleotides align to TRBD1. The TCR originated in a man aged 55 to 70 with acute or convalescent COVID-19. The CDR3 region is CASSQVSPGQGAGGQNEQFF. In nucleotides, the CDR3 is TGCGCCAGCAGCCAGGTCAGTCCGGGACAGGGTGCCGGGGGACAAAATGAGCAGTTCTTC.